The rows below give T cell receptor beta chains drawn from one sample of a study of OX40 agonist ivuxolimab in advanced cancers. Method: immunoSEQ multiplex PCR; TCRdb's copy keeps in-frame clones and lacks some. The profile shows about 65,000 clones, roughly 91% of them singletons. The sample here was CD4+ or CD8+ T cells sorted from blood, taken in a trial of the OX40 agonist ivuxolimab. Receptors originate from an adult with an advanced solid tumor such as melanoma, head and neck, liver or kidney cancer. Each CDR3 is given without its conserved first and last residue. A D gene is named only where the DNA matches it firmly.

V gene	J gene	D gene	CDR3 protein
TRBV18	TRBJ1-1	.	ASSPENRLQAF
TRBV4-1	TRBJ2-3	.	ASSQTWDTQY
TRBV4-1	TRBJ2-4	TRBD1	ASSQDLGQGANLLAKNIQY
TRBV9	TRBJ2-3	TRBD2	ASSVRAGITDTQY
TRBV4-2	TRBJ2-7	.	ASSRGSRGSYEQY
TRBV6-6	TRBJ2-1	.	ASSIQGNEQF
TRBV4-1	TRBJ1-3	.	ASSHPTTGSGGNTIY
TRBV7-9	TRBJ2-7	.	ASSQEGLEQY
TRBV10-1	TRBJ1-3	TRBD1	ASKGSDRAGNTIY
TRBV6-5	TRBJ1-4	.	ASSYDGVEKLF
TRBV19	TRBJ1-2	TRBD1	ASSMGQANYGYT